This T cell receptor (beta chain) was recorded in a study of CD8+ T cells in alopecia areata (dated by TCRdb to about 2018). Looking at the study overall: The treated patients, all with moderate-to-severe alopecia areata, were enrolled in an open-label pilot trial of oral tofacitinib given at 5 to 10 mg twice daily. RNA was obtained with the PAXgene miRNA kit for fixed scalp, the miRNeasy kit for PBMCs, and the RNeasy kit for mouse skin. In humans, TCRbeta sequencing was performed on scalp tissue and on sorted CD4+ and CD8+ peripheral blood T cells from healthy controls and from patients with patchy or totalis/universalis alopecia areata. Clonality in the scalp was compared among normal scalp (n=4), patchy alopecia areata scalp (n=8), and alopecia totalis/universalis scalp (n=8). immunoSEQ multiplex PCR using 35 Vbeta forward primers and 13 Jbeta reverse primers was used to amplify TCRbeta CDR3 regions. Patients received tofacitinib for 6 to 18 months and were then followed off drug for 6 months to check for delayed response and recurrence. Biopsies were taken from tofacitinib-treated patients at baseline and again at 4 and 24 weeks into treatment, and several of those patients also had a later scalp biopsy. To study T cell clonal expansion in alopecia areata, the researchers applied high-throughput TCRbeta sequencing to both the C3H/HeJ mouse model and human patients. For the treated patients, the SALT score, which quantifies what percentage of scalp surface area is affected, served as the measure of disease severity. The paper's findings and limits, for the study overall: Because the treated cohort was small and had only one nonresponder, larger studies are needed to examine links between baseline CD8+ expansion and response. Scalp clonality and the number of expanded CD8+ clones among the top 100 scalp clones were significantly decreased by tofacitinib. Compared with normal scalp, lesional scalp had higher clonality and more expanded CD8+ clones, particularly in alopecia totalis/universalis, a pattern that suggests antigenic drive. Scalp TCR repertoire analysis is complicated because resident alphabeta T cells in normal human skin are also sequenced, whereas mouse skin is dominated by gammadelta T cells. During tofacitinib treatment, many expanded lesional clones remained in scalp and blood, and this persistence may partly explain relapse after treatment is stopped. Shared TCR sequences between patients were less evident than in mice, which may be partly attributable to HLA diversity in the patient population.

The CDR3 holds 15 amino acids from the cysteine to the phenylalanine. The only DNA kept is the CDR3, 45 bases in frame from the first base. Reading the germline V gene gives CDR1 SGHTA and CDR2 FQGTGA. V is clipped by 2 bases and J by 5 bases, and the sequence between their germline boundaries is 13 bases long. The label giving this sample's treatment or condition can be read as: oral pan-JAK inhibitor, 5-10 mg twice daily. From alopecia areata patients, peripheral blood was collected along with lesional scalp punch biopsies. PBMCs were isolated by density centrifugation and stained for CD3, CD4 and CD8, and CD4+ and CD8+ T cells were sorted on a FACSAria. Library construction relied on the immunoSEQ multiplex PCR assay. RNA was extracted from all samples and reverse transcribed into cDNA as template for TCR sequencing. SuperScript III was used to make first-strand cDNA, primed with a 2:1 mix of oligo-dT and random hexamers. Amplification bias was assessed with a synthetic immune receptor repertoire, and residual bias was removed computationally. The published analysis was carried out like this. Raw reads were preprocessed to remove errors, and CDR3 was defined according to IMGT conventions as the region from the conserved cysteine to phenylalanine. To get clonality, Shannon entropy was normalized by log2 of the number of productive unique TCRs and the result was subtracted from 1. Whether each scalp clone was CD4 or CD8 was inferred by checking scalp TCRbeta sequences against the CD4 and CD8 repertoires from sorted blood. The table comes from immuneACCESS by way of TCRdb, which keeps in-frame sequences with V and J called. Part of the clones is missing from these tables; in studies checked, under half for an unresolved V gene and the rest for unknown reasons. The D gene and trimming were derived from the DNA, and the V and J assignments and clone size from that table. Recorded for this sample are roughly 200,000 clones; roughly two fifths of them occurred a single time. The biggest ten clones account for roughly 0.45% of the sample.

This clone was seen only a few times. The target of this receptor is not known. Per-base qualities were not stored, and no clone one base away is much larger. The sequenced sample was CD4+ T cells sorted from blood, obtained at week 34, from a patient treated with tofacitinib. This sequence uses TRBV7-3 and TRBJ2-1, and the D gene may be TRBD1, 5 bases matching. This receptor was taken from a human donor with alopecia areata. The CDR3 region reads CASSLSRDRNNEQFF. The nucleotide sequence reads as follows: TGTGCCAGCAGCTTATCCAGAGACAGAAACAATGAGCAGTTCTTC. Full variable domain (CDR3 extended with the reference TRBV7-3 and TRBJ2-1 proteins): GAGVSQTPSNKVTEKGKYVELRCDPISGHTALYWYRQSLGQGPEFLIYFQGTGAADDSGLPNDRFFAVRPEGSVSTLKIQRTERGDSAVYLCASSLSRDRNNEQFFGPGTRLTVL.